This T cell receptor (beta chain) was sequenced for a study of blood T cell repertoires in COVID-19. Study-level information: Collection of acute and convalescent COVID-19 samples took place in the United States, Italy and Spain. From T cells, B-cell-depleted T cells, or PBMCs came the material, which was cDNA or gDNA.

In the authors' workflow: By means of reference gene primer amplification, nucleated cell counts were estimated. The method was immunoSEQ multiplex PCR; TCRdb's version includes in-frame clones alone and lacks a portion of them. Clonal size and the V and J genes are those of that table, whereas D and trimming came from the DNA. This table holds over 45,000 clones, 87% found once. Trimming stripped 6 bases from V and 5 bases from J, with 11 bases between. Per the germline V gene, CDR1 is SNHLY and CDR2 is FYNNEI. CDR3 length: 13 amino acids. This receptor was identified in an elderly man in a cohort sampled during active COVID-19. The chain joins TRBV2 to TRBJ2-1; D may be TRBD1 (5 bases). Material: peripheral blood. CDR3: CASRITGDNEQFF. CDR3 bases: TGTGCCAGCAGGATAACAGGAGACAATGAGCAGTTCTTC.